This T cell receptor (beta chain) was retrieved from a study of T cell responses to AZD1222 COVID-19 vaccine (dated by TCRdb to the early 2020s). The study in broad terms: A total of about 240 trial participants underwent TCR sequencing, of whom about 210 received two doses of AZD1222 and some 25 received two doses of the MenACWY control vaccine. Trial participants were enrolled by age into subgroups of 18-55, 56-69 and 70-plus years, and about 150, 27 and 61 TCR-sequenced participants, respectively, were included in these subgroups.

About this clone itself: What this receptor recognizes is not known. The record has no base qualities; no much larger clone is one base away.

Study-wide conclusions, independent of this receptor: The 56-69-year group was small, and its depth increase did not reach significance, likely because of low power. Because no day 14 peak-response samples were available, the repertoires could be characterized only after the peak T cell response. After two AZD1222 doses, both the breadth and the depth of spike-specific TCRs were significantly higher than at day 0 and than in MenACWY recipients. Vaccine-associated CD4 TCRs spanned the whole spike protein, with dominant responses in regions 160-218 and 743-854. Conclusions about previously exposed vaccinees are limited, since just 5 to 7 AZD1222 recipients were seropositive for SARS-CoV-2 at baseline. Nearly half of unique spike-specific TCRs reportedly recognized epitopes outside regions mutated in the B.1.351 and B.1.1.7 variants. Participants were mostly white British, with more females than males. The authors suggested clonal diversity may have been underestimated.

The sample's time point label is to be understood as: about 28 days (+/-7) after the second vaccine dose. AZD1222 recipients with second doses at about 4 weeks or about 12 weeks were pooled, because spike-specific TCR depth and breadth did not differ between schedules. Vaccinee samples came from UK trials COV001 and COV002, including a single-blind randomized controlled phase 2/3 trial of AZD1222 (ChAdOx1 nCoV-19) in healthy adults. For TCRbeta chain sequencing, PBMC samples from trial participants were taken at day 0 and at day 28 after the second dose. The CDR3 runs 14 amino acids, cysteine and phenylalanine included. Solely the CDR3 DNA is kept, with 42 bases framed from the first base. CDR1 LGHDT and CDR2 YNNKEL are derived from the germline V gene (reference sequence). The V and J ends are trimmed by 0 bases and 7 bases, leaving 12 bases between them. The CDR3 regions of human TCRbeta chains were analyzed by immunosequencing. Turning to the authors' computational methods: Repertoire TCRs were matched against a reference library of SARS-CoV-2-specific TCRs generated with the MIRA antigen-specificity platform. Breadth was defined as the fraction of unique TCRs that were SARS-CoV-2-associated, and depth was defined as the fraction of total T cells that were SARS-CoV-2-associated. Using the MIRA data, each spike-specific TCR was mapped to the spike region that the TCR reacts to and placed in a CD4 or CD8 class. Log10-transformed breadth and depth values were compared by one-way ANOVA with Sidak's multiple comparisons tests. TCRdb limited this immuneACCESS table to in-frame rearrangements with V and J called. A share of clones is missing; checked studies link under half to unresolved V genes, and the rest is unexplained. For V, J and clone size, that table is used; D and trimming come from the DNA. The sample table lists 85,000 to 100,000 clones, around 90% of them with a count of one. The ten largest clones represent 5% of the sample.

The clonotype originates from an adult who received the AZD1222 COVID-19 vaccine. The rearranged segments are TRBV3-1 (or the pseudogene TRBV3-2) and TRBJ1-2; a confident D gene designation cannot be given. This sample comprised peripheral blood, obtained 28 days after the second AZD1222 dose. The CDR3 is CASSQDAGVGGYTF. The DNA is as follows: TGTGCCAGCAGCCAAGATGCAGGCGTAGGTGGCTACACCTTC.